This TCR beta chain was documented in a study of T cells in Graves' hyperthyroidism and ophthalmopathy. RNA transcripts provided the source from which TCR beta CDR3 regions were amplified. HTBI primers were used for first-round RT-PCR of the TCR CDR3. MiXCR, run by TCRdb on the multiplex PCR reads, gives a single entry per CDR3 protein. This sample yields a few hundred thousand distinct CDR3 sequences, of which roughly 15% are seen a single time; roughly 35% belongs to the top ten. The receptor's source is a woman between 40 and 55 years old with Graves' ophthalmopathy. Sequences were obtained from blood.

The CDR3 spells CASSSGGTSGSPDTQYF. CDR3 in DNA: TGCGCCAGCAGCTCGGGCGGGACTAGCGGTTCGCCAGATACGCAGTATTTT. J is TRBJ2-3 and V is TRBV4-1, with TRBD2 matching 11 bases. Germline V CDR1 and CDR2: MGHRA, YSYEKL. The CDR3 runs 17 residues. V shed 5 bases, J shed 4 bases, and the junction held 11 bases outside the gene matches.